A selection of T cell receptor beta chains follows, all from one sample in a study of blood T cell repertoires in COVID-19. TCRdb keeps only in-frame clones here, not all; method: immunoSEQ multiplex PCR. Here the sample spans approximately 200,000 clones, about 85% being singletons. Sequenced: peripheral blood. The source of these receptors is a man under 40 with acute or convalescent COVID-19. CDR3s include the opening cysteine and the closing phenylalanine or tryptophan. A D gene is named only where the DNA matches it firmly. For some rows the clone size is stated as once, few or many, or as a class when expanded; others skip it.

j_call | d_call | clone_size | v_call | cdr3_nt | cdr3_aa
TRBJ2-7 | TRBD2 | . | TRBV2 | TGTGCCAGCATGGGAAGGCTAGCGGACTACGAGCAGTACTTC | CASMGRLADYEQYF
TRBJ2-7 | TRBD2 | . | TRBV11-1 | TGTGCCAGCAGCTTAAGGCTAGCGGCCTACGAGCAGTACTTC | CASSLRLAAYEQYF
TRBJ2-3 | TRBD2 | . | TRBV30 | TGTGCCTGCCAAGGGGCGGGGGGCCACACAGATACGCAGTATTTT | CACQGAGGHTDTQYF
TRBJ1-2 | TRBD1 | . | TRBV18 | TGTGCCAGCTCACCACCATCCCAGGGGGCAAGCTATGGCTACACCTTC | CASSPPSQGASYGYTF
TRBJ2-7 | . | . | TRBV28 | TGTGCCAGCAGCCCGGGGACACCAATTTACGAGCAGTACTTC | CASSPGTPIYEQYF
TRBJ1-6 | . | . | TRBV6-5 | TGTGCCACCACGGGACAAACTAATTCACCCCTCCACTTT | CATTGQTNSPLHF
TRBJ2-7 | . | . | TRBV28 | TGTGCCAGCGGGCTTCGACCCTTCGAGCAGTACTTC | CASGLRPFEQYF
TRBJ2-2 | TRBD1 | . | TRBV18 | TGTGCCAGCTCACCAGGGACAGGGCTCACCGGGGAGCTGTTTTTT | CASSPGTGLTGELFF
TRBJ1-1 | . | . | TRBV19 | TGTGCCAGTAGTAAGCACAGGGACGAGGTTGAAGCTTTCTTT | CASSKHRDEVEAFF
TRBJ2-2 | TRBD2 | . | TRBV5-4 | TGTGCCAGCAGCCCCTCTAGCGGGAGAGGCGGGGAGCTGTTTTTT | CASSPSSGRGGELFF
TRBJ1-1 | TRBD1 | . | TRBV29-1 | TGCAGCGCCGGGACAGGGGTCACTGAAGCTTTCTTT | CSAGTGVTEAFF
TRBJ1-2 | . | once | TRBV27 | TGTGCCACCCGCGGGACGGAACACTATGGCTACACCTTC | CATRGTEHYGYTF
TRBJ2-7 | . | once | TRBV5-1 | TGCGCCAGCAGCTTGGATGGGCAGGCCTCCTACGAGCAGTACTTC | CASSLDGQASYEQYF
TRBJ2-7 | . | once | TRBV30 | TGTGCCTGGGTTAAGGACAGTGGCGTCGAGCAGTACTTC | CAWVKDSGVEQYF
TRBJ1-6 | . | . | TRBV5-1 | TGCGCCAGCAGCTTGGGATCGGGGAATTCACCCCTCCACTTT | CASSLGSGNSPLHF
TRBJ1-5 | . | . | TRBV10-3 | TGTGCCATCATCGAACCAGGCGCCCTCAATCAGCCCCAGCATTTT | CAIIEPGALNQPQHF
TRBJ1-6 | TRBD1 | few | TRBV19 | TGTGCCAGTAGCCAACCGACAGGGTTAGGTTCACCCCTCCACTTT | CASSQPTGLGSPLHF
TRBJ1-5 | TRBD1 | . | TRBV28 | TGTGCCAGCAGTCGCCAGGGGGCCTATCAGCCCCAGCATTTT | CASSRQGAYQPQHF
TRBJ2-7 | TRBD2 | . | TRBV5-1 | TGCGCCAGCAGCATTAGCGGGATCTACGAGCAGTACTTC | CASSISGIYEQYF
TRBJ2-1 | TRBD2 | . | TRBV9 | TGTGCCAGCAGCGACCGAGCGGGGGAAAACAATGAGCAGTTCTTC | CASSDRAGENNEQFF
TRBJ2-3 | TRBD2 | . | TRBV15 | TGTGCCACCAGCAGAGGTCTAGCGGGGACAGATACGCAGTATTTT | CATSRGLAGTDTQYF
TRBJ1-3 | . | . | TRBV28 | TGTGCCAGCAGTTTGATAAGGGGCCAAAGCTCTGGAAACACCATATATTTT | CASSLIRGQSSGNTIYF
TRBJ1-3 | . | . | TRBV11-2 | TGTGCCAGCAACGAACTCCCAGGGGTGGGGGGAAACACCATATATTTT | CASNELPGVGGNTIYF
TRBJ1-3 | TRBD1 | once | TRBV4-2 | TGTGCCAGCAGCCAAGTCGGGGCTCGGACAGGGATAGTGGGAAACACCATATATTTT | CASSQVGARTGIVGNTIYF
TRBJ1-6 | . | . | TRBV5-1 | TGCGCCAGCAGCTTGGACAGATCTTCACCCCTCCACTTT | CASSLDRSSPLHF
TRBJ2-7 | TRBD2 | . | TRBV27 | TGTGCCAGCAGTTTAGTGGGACTAGCGGGGGGCTACGAGCAGTACTTC | CASSLVGLAGGYEQYF
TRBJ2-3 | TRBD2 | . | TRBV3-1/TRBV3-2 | TGTGCCAGCAGCCAGTCGGCTAGCGGGAGAATTGATACGCAGTATTTT | CASSQSASGRIDTQYF
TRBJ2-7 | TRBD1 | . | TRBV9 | TGTGCCAGCAGCGCCCCCCGGGACAGACGCTACGAGCAGTACTTC | CASSAPRDRRYEQYF
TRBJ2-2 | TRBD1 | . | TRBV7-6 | TGTGCCAGCAGCTTAGACAGGGGTACCGGGGAGCTGTTTTTT | CASSLDRGTGELFF
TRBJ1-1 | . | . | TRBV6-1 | TGTGCCAGCAGTGAAGCGGACTTGAACACTGAAGCTTTCTTT | CASSEADLNTEAFF
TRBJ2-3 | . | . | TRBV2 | TGTGCCAGCAGTGAGATGGGTTACCGGGCAGATACGCAGTATTTT | CASSEMGYRADTQYF
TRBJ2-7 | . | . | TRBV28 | TGTGCCAGCAGTTTAGGGGACACACGACTGGGGGAGCAGTACTTC | CASSLGDTRLGEQYF
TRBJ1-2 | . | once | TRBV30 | TGTGCCTGGAGTGTGCAGGGTGGCTATGGCTACACCTTC | CAWSVQGGYGYTF
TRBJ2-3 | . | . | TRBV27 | TGTGCCACCGGTAGCACAGATACGCAGTATTTT | CATGSTDTQYF
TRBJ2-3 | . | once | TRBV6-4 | TGTGCCAGCAGCAGAGGGCCAGGGGCAGATACGCAGTATTTT | CASSRGPGADTQYF
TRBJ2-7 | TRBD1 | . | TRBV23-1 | TGCGCCCGCCGGGACAGGGGCTACGAGCAGTACTTC | CARRDRGYEQYF
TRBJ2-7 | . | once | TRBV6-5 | TGTGCCAGCAGGCCGGGATCCGGGCCCTACGAGCAGTACTTC | CASRPGSGPYEQYF
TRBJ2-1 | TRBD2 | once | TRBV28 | TGTGCCAGCAGTTCCATAGCGGGGGTCCTTACAATAGAGCAGTTCTTC | CASSSIAGVLTIEQFF
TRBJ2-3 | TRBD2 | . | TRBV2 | TGTGCCAGCGGGGGACTATTCACAGATACGCAGTATTTT | CASGGLFTDTQYF
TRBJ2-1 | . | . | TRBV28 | TGTGCCAGCAGTAACCGGGATACATATGAGCAGTTCTTC | CASSNRDTYEQFF